This T cell receptor (beta chain) was found in a study of T cells in Graves' hyperthyroidism and ophthalmopathy. Researchers took RNA transcripts and amplified the TCR beta CDR3 regions from them. First-round RT-PCR targeting the TCR CDR3 was performed with the HTBI primer set. MiXCR, run by TCRdb on the multiplex PCR reads, gives a single entry per CDR3 protein. The sample consists of 660,000 or so distinct CDR3 sequences, around 21% of them appearing once. CDR1 SEHNR and CDR2 FQNEAQ come from the germline V gene (reference sequence). V was shortened by 1 base and J by 6 bases, with 10 bases between the two germline ends. This CDR3 spans 13 amino acids. This clonotype has just a few counts.

The chain combines TRBV7-9 with TRBJ2-7; no clear D gene. Sequences were obtained from blood. This clonotype was sampled from a young man with Graves' ophthalmopathy. CDR3: CASSLVGSGEQYF. Here the CDR3 DNA reads TGTGCCAGCAGCTTAGTGGGTTCTGGCGAGCAGTACTTC. The variable domain in full, with the rest retrieved from reference TRBV7-9 and TRBJ2-7, is DTGVSQNPRHKITKRGQNVTFRCDPISEHNRLYWYRQTLGQGPEFLTYFQNEAQLEKSRLLSDRFSAERPKGSFSTLEIQRTEQGDSAMYLCASSLVGSGEQYFGPGTRLTVT.